The clone carrying this T cell receptor (beta chain) showed up just a few times. Its cognate antigen is unknown. Amplification yielded TCR beta CDR3 regions, with RNA transcripts as the source. The TCR CDR3 first-round RT-PCR relied on the HTBI primer set. TCRdb redid the calling of the multiplex PCR reads with MiXCR, one entry per CDR3 protein. The sample has around 190,000 distinct CDR3 sequences; about a sixth are singletons. The CDR3 covers 16 residues. V was trimmed by 0 bases and J by 6 bases, leaving 16 bases between them. Germline V gives CDR1 SGHTS, CDR2 YDEGEE. Clinicians diagnosed patients from clinical symptoms, serum thyroxine and TRAb, thyroid ultrasound and orbital computed tomography. This sample is part of a study of T cells in Graves' hyperthyroidism and ophthalmopathy. Findings and limits, study-wide: In simple terms, a model built on 13 V-J features told ophthalmopathy apart from stable hyperthyroidism.

The chain joins TRBV5-8 to TRBJ2-1, with D tentatively TRBD2 (6 bases). The sample consisted of blood. The clonotype originates from a woman aged 45-65 years with Graves' hyperthyroidism. CDR3 coding DNA: TGTGCCAGCAGCTTGGGGGGGGAAAGGGGATCCAATGAGCAGTTCTTC. Its translation: CASSLGGERGSNEQFF.